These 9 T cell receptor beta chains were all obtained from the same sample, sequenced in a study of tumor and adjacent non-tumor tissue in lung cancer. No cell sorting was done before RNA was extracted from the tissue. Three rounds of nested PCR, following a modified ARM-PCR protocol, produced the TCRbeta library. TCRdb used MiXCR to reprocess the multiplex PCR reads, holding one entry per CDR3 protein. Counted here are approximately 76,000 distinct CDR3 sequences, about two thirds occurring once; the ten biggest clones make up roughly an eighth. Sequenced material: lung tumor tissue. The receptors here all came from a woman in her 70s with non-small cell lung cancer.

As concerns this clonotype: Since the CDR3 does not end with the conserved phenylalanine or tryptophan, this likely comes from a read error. In nucleotides, the CDR3 is TGTGCCAGCAGTTACGACGATGGCTACACCTTA. Protein: CASSYDDGYTL. V usage is TRBV6-6 and J usage is TRBJ1-2; D is ambiguous. Germline V lookup: CDR1 MNHNY, CDR2 SVGAGI (reference sequence). The CDR3 is made up of 11 amino acids. Trimming shortened V by 2 bases and J by 6 bases, and 4 bases separated the two germline ends.

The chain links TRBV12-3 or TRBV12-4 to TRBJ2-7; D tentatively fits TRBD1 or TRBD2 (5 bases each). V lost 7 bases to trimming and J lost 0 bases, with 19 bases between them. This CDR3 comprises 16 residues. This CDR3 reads CASNLVGELRSYEQYF. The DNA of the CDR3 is TGTGCCAGCAATCTAGTGGGGGAGTTGCGCTCCTACGAGCAGTACTTC.

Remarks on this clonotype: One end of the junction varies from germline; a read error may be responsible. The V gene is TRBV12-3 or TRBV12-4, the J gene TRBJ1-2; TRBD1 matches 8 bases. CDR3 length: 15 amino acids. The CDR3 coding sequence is TGTGCCAGCAGCTTTGTCCGACAGGGGAACTATAGCTACACCTTC. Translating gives CASSFVRQGNYSYTF.

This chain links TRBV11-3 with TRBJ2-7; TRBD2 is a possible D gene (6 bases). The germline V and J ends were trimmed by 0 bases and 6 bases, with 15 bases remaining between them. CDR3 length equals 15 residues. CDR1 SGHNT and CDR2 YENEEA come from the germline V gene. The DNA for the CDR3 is TGTGCCAGCAGCTTAGATACTAGCTGGAGCGCCGAGCAGTACTTC. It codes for CASSLDTSWSAEQYF. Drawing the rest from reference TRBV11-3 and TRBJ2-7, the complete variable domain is EAGVVQSPRYKIIEKKQPVAFWCNPISGHNTLYWYLQNLGQGPELLIRYENEEAVDDSQLPKDRFSAERLKGVDSTLKIQPAELGDSAVYLCASSLDTSWSAEQYFGPGTRLTVT.

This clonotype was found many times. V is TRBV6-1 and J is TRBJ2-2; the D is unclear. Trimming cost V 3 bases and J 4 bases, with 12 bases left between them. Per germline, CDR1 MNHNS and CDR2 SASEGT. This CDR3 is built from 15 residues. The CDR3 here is CASSDRLRRTGELFF. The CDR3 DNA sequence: TGTGCCAGCAGTGATAGACTGAGACGCACCGGGGAGCTGTTTTTT.

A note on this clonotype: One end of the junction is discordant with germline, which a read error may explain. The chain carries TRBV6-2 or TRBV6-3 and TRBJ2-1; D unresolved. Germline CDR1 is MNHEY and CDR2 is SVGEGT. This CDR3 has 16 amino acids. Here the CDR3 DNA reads TGTGCCAGCAGTTGGCGGCGCTTCAGCTCCTACAATGAGCAGTTCTTT. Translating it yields CASSWRRFSSYNEQFF.

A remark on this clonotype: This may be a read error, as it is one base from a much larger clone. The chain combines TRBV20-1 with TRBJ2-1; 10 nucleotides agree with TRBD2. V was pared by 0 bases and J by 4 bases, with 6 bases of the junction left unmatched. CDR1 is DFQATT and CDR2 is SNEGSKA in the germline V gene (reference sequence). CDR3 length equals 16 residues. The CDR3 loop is CSAREGGLAEYNEQFF. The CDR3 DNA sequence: TGCAGTGCTAGAGAGGGAGGACTAGCGGAATACAATGAGCAGTTCTTC.

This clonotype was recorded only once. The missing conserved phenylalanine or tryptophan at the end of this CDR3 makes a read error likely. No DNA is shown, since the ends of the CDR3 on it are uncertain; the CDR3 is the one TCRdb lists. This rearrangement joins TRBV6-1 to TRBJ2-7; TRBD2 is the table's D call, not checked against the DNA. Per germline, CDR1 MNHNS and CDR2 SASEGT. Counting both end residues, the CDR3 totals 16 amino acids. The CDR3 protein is CASTRQPLAGMDEQYL.

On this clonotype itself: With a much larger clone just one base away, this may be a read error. The CDR3 reads CSASGGWQSVTGELFF. In nucleotides, the CDR3 is TGCAGTGCTAGCGGCGGTTGGCAGTCTGTCACCGGGGAGCTGTTTTTT. V gene TRBV20-1 combines with J gene TRBJ2-2, with D hard to call. From germline, CDR1 is DFQATT and CDR2 SNEGSKA (reference sequence). This CDR3 has 16 amino acids. V was cut by 3 bases and J by 4 bases, with 18 bases left in between.